A single sample is the source of the 8 T cell receptor beta chains below, sequenced in a study of OX40 agonist ivuxolimab in advanced cancers. Clones were sequenced by immunoSEQ multiplex PCR, and TCRdb holds only the in-frame ones, with some missing. Of about 67,000 clones in the sample, 75% to 85% were seen once. The sequenced sample was CD4+ or CD8+ T cells sorted from blood, obtained in a trial of the OX40 agonist ivuxolimab. All receptors come from an adult with an advanced solid tumor such as melanoma, head and neck, liver or kidney cancer.

The chain joins TRBV12-5 to TRBJ2-5; D call uncertain. The CDR3 contains 13 residues. The V end lost 1 base, the J end lost 1 base, and 4 bases lay between the germline ends. Germline V lookup: CDR1 LGHNT, CDR2 FRNRAP. The CDR3 DNA reads as TGTGCTAGTGGTTTGGACAGCCAAGAGACCCAGTACTTC. It encodes CASGLDSQETQYF.

This chain connects TRBV28 to TRBJ1-6; D might be TRBD1 (5 bases). Trimming left V 11 bases short and J 5 bases short, with 10 bases between. CDR1 is MDHEN, CDR2 SYDVKM, per germline. CDR3 size: 12 residues. As DNA, the CDR3 is TGTGCCGGGCGACAGAATAATTCACCCCTCCACTTT. Amino acid sequence: CAGRQNNSPLHF.

The gene calls are TRBV23-1 and TRBJ2-7, with 9 bases identical to TRBD2. TRBV23-1 is classed as an ORF, of uncertain function. V was pared by 2 bases and J by 3 bases, with 8 bases of the junction left unmatched. CDR3 length equals 16 residues. CDR3 nucleotide sequence: TGCGCCAGCAGTCAACCGGGACTAGCAAAGGACTACGAGCAGTACTTC. This encodes CASSQPGLAKDYEQYF.

The gene calls are TRBV6-4 and TRBJ2-2; 10 bases map to TRBD1. The CDR3 covers 14 residues. The V gene end was trimmed by 6 bases and the J gene end by 7 bases; junction bases not matched to a gene: 5. Germline V gene sequence: CDR1 MRHNA, CDR2 SNTAGT. This CDR3 is CASRPGQGNGELFF. CDR3 nucleotide sequence: TGTGCCAGCAGGCCGGGACAGGGGAACGGGGAGCTGTTTTTT.

There are a few counts of this clone. V is TRBV18 and J is TRBJ1-3, with D possibly being TRBD1 (5 bases). Germline CDR1 and CDR2: KGHSH and LQKENI. Trimming shortened V by 3 bases and J by 3 bases, and 9 bases separated the two germline ends. CDR3 length equals 14 residues. This CDR3 is CASSPTEGGNTIYF. The CDR3 DNA reads TGTGCCAGCTCACCGACAGAGGGTGGAAACACCATATATTTT.

V and J are TRBV19 and TRBJ2-1; weak D call: TRBD1 (6 bases). Germline V CDR1 and CDR2: LNHDA, SQIVND (reference sequence). V was shortened by 3 bases and J by 6 bases, with 12 bases between the two germline ends. The CDR3 has 14 amino acids. The CDR3 is CASSMLDSGNEQFF. Written as DNA, the CDR3 is TGTGCCAGTAGTATGTTGGACAGTGGCAATGAGCAGTTCTTC. Full variable domain (outside the CDR3, taken from reference TRBV19 and TRBJ2-1): DGGITQSPKYLFRKEGQNVTLSCEQNLNHDAMYWYRQDPGQGLRLIYYSQIVNDFQKGDIAEGYSVSREKKESFPLTVTSAQKNPTAFYLCASSMLDSGNEQFFGPGTRLTVL.

The chain's CDR3 is CASSLIGRNQPQHF. In DNA, the CDR3 is TGTGCCAGCAGCTTAATCGGGCGAAATCAGCCCCAGCATTTT. The J gene is TRBJ1-5, the V gene TRBV7-2, with no clear D. The germline V and J ends were trimmed by 2 bases and 4 bases, with 9 bases remaining between them. CDR3 length: 14 residues. The germline V gene encodes CDR1 SGHTA and CDR2 FQGNSA.

This clone has just a few counts. This chain links TRBV29-1 with TRBJ2-3, with D maybe TRBD2 (5 bases). Germline values: CDR1 SQVTM, CDR2 ANQGSEA. This CDR3 comprises 16 residues. Trimming shortened V by 1 base and J by 1 base, and 15 bases separated the two germline ends. CDR3 DNA: TGCAGCGTTGAAGGGGCGTCAGGACTGGGCACAGATACGCAGTATTTT. Its translation is CSVEGASGLGTDTQYF.